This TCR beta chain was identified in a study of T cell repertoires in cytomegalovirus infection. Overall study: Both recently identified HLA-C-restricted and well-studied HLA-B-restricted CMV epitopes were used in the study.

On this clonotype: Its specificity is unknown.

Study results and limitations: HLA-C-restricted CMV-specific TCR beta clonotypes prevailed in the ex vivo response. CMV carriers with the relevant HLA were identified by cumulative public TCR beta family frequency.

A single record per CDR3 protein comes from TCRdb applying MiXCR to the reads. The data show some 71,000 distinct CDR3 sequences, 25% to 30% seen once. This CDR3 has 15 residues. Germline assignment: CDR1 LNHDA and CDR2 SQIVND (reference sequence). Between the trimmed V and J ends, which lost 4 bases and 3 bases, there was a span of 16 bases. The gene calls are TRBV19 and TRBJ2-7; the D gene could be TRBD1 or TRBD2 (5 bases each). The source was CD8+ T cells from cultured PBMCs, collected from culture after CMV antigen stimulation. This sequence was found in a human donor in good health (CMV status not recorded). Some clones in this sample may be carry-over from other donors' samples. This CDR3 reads CASSTTGTEVYEQYF. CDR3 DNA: TGTGCCAGTAGTACCACCGGGACGGAGGTCTACGAGCAGTACTTC.